This TCR beta chain came from a study of blood T cell repertoires in COVID-19. Overall study: Researchers got acute and convalescent COVID-19 samples from the United States, Italy and Spain. From T cells, B-cell-depleted T cells, or PBMCs came the material, which was cDNA or gDNA.

Germline values: CDR1 SGHDT, CDR2 YYEEEE. There are 14 residues in the CDR3. With V trimmed by 5 bases and J by 1 base, 5 bases remained unmatched. The authors' processing: Amplification with reference gene primers provided the estimates of nucleated cell counts. Sequenced by immunoSEQ multiplex PCR; TCRdb stores in-frame clones only, minus some. D and trimming were read from the DNA, whereas the V and J calls and clone size are those reported in that table. The sample holds some 310,000 clones, around 86% seen once. The rearrangement links TRBV5-6 to TRBJ2-5, with 7 bases matching TRBD1. The receptor was derived from a man between 50 and 59 years old with active or convalescent COVID-19. Sequences were obtained from peripheral blood. The CDR3 protein is CASSPDRVQETQYF. In DNA form, the CDR3 reads TGTGCCAGCAGTCCCGACAGGGTCCAAGAGACCCAGTACTTC.